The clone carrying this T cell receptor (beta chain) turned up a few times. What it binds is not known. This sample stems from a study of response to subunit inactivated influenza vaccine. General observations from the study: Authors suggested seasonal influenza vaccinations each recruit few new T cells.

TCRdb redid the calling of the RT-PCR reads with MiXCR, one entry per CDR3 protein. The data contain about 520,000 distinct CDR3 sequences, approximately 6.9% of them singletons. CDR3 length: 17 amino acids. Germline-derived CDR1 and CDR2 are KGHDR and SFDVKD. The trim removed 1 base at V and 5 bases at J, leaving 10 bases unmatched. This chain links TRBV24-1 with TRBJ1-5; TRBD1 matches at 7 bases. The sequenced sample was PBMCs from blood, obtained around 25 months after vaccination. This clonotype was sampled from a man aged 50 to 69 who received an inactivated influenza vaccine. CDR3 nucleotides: TGTGCCACCAGTGATTTATTAGGGGGCACAGGTTATCAGCCCCAGCATTTT. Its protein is CATSDLLGGTGYQPQHF.